A single sample is the source of the 2 T cell receptor beta chains below, sequenced in a study of blood T cell repertoires in COVID-19. Profiled with immunoSEQ multiplex PCR; TCRdb holds only in-frame clones, not every one. Here the sample spans 210,000 or so clones, 80% to 90% being singletons. The sequencing sample was made of peripheral blood. All receptors derive from a woman older than 75 with active or convalescent COVID-19.

V gene TRBV2 combines with J gene TRBJ2-3, with D tentatively TRBD1 (6 bases). Germline CDR1 reads SNHLY; CDR2 reads FYNNEI. The germline V and J ends were trimmed by 9 bases and 3 bases, with 7 bases remaining between them. This CDR3 region has 11 residues. The DNA for the CDR3 is TGTGCCAGTCAGGGGACAGATACGCAGTATTTT. Its protein product is CASQGTDTQYF.

The V gene is TRBV18, the J gene TRBJ1-5; 7 nucleotides match TRBD1. The CDR3 loop spans 15 amino acids. CDR1 is KGHSH, CDR2 LQKENI, per germline. The V and J ends lost 2 bases and 12 bases, in that order; junction bases with no gene match: 13. CDR3 bases: TGTGCCAGCTCACCAAGGGACAGCAGTCGGGAACGCCAGCATTTT. It is translated as CASSPRDSSRERQHF.